A single sample gave rise to the 25 T cell receptor beta chains below, sequenced in a study of early T cells in non-severe SARS-CoV-2 infection. MiXCR was run by TCRdb on the 5' RACE reads, yielding one entry per CDR3 protein. The sample shows fewer than 30,000 distinct CDR3 sequences, 4.3% of them seen only once. Sequencing was done on a sample of whole blood. These receptors all stem from an adult who was a healthcare worker with PCR-confirmed SARS-CoV-2 infection or an uninfected control (not recorded which).

This clonotype was recorded at least ten times. The V and J genes are TRBV29-1 and TRBJ2-7, with 8 bases lining up with TRBD1. The CDR3 runs 17 residues. V shed 8 bases, J shed 3 bases, and the junction held 21 bases outside the gene matches. Germline V lookup: CDR1 SQVTM, CDR2 ANQGSEA. CDR3 sequence (DNA): TGCAGCCAAGGACAGGGTGAGAGCCGAGGGCAAAACTACGAGCAGTACTTC. This encodes CSQGQGESRGQNYEQYF.

Regarding this clonotype: One end of the junction varies from germline; a read error may be responsible. The V call is TRBV7-7, the J call TRBJ1-1; the D is unclear. There are 13 residues in the CDR3. From germline, CDR1 is SSHAT and CDR2 FNYEAQ (reference sequence). This chain's CDR3 is CASSLIGSTEAFF. The CDR3 coding sequence is TGTGCTAGCAGCTTAATAGGGAGCACTGAAGCTTTCTTT.

This clonotype showed up just a few times. The DNA of the CDR3 is TGTGCCAGCAGCCCTGGACCTTTACCTGGACCCGGGGAGCTGTTTTTT. It encodes CASSPGPLPGPGELFF. The chain joins TRBV11-1 to TRBJ2-2, with D uncertain. Germline assignment: CDR1 SGHAT and CDR2 FQDESV (reference sequence). V lost 5 bases and J 6 bases, leaving 19 bases between the germline ends. CDR3 length: 16 amino acids.

Ten or more counts support this clonotype. This chain links TRBV10-3 with TRBJ2-1, with D perhaps TRBD2 (6 bases). V lost 10 bases to trimming and J lost 6 bases, with 16 bases between them. Germline values: CDR1 ENHRY, CDR2 SYGVKD. The CDR3 spans 13 residues. The DNA for the CDR3 is TGTGCCACTCGACCGGGGGACGGCAATGAGCAGTTCTTC. The encoded protein is CATRPGDGNEQFF.

In its sample, this clonotype was seen many times. V usage is TRBV15 and J usage is TRBJ2-5; D not resolved. Germline V gene lookup returns CDR1 LNHNV and CDR2 YYDKDF (reference sequence). V was clipped by 5 bases and J by 5 bases, with 15 bases between them. This CDR3 contains 14 residues. Written as DNA, the CDR3 is TGTGCCACCAGCCGCCATGATAGAGTCGAGACCCAGTACTTC. This codes for CATSRHDRVETQYF.

In its sample, this clonotype was seen many times. This rearrangement joins TRBV18 to TRBJ2-1, with 8 bases identical to TRBD1. The CDR3 contains 19 residues. Germline V gives CDR1 KGHSH, CDR2 LQKENI. The trim removed 0 bases at V and 8 bases at J, leaving 18 bases unmatched. The CDR3 region has the DNA TGTGCCAGCTCACCACCGGGACAGGCAACTTCATTGCCGGGCGATGAGCAGTTCTTC. It is translated as CASSPPGQATSLPGDEQFF.

This clonotype was observed at least ten times. J is TRBJ2-7 and V is TRBV12-3 or TRBV12-4; perhaps D is TRBD1 or TRBD2 (5 bases each). Trimming removed 4 bases at V and 2 bases at J, with 12 bases between. The CDR3 is 14 amino acids. CDR3 coding DNA: TGTGCCAGCAGTTCCGGGGCCTCGCCCTACGAGCAGTACTTC. Its protein is CASSSGASPYEQYF.

The table lists this clonotype with many counts. This chain links TRBV7-8 with TRBJ2-1; the D is unclear. V shed 8 bases and J shed 1 base, with 15 bases lying between them. Per germline, CDR1 SGHVS and CDR2 FQNEAQ. The CDR3 is 15 residues long. The CDR3 DNA is TGTGCCAGCTACCGAAACCCTCTGTCCTACAATGAGCAGTTCTTC. Translated: CASYRNPLSYNEQFF.

This clonotype was picked up many times. This chain joins TRBV2 and TRBJ1-1, with D hard to call. Per the germline V gene, CDR1 is SNHLY and CDR2 is FYNNEI. With 1 base removed from V and 4 bases from J, the gap between germline ends came to 7 bases. The CDR3 has 13 residues. The CDR3 region is CASSEGWSTEAFF. CDR3 sequence (DNA): TGTGCCAGCAGTGAAGGGTGGAGCACTGAAGCTTTCTTT.

The gene calls are TRBV20-1 and TRBJ1-1, with 10 bases aligning to TRBD1. With 6 bases clipped from V and 4 bases from J, the junction kept 2 bases outside the gene matches. Germline lookup yields CDR1 DFQATT and CDR2 SNEGSKA (reference sequence). The CDR3 runs to 12 residues. The CDR3 region has the DNA TGCAGTGCGGGACAGGGGAGCACTGAAGCTTTCTTT. Amino acids: CSAGQGSTEAFF.

At least ten counts were recorded for this clonotype. The V gene is TRBV7-2, the J gene TRBJ2-6; no firm D call. CDR3 length equals 16 residues. Germline values: CDR1 SGHTA, CDR2 FQGNSA. V lost 1 base and J lost 2, with 9 bases in between. The CDR3: CASSLVAVAGANVLTF. The CDR3 nucleotides read TGTGCCAGCAGCTTAGTCGCTGTTGCTGGGGCCAACGTCCTGACTTTC.

This clonotype was recorded only once. Just one base apart from a much larger clone, this may be a read error. The V and J genes are TRBV30 and TRBJ1-6, with 7 bases fitting TRBD1. Per germline, CDR1 GTSNPN and CDR2 SVGIG (reference sequence). The CDR3 is 14 residues long. The CDR3 DNA follows: TGTGCCTGGAGTGCCCTCAGGGGGGATTCACCCCCCCACTTT. It yields the protein CAWSALRGDSPPHF.

This clonotype was counted many times. The chain couples TRBV29-1 to TRBJ1-1; D call uncertain. The germline CDR1 and CDR2 sequences are SQVTM and ANQGSEA. The CDR3 has 10 amino acids. The CDR3 loop reads CSGFITEAFF. The CDR3 DNA follows: TGCAGTGGCTTTATAACTGAAGCTTTCTTT.

This clonotype was picked up many times. The chain combines TRBV4-3 with TRBJ2-1, with D unresolved. This CDR3 has 17 residues. Germline V gene data show CDR1 as LGHNA and CDR2 as YSLEER. The germline V and J ends were trimmed by 1 base and 7 bases, with 20 bases remaining between them. This CDR3 reads CASSQGARTIYRNEQFF. As DNA, the CDR3 is TGCGCCAGCAGCCAAGGGGCGAGAACTATTTACCGAAATGAGCAGTTCTTC.

V and J are TRBV11-2 and TRBJ1-5; 7 bases fit TRBD1. This CDR3 is 14 amino acids long. J lost 5 bases, V lost 5 bases, and 6 bases had no gene match. In germline, CDR1 is SGHAT, CDR2 FQNNGV. The CDR3 DNA follows: TGTGCCAGCAGCAGACAGGGAGGGGATCAGCCCCAGCATTTT. It translates to CASSRQGGDQPQHF.

This clonotype was seen ten or more times. This chain links TRBV3-1 with TRBJ2-5, with TRBD2 identical over 8 bases. CDR1 is LGHDT, CDR2 YNNKEL, per germline (reference sequence). The CDR3 sequence is 14 residues long. J gave up 4 bases and V 5 bases, and 6 bases lay outside the gene matches. CDR3: CASSVRLASETQYF. The CDR3 DNA follows: TGTGCCAGCAGCGTCCGACTAGCGTCAGAGACCCAGTACTTC.

This clonotype was seen many times. The rearrangement uses TRBV7-9 and TRBJ1-4; 9 nucleotides line up with TRBD1. The germline V gene has CDR1 SEHNR and CDR2 FQNEAQ (reference sequence). The CDR3 has 17 residues. Trimming cost V 3 bases and J 5 bases; bases outside gene matches: 10. The CDR3 DNA is TGTGCCAGCAGCTTCCGCCCGCTAGGGACAGGGAATGAAAAACTGTTTTTT. The encoded protein is CASSFRPLGTGNEKLFF.

The chain joins TRBV19 to TRBJ2-1; unclear D gene. V was shortened by 1 base and J by 1 base, with 5 bases between the two germline ends. The CDR3 loop spans 14 amino acids. In germline, CDR1 is LNHDA, CDR2 SQIVND (reference sequence). CDR3 amino acids: CASSIGVSYNEQFF. In nucleotides, the CDR3 is TGTGCCAGTAGTATAGGGGTTTCCTACAATGAGCAGTTCTTC. Based on the CDR3 plus reference TRBV19 and TRBJ2-1, the full variable domain is DGGITQSPKYLFRKEGQNVTLSCEQNLNHDAMYWYRQDPGQGLRLIYYSQIVNDFQKGDIAEGYSVSREKKESFPLTVTSAQKNPTAFYLCASSIGVSYNEQFFGPGTRLTVL.

By proportion, this clonotype is medium-sized. The chain recombines TRBV11-2 with TRBJ2-2; TRBD2 might be the D (6 bases). The V end lost 5 bases, the J end lost 1 base, and 17 bases lay between the germline ends. The germline V gene encodes CDR1 SGHAT and CDR2 FQNNGV. The CDR3 has 17 amino acids. The CDR3 loop is CASSPMVGGKNTGELFF. DNA for the CDR3: TGTGCCAGCAGCCCAATGGTCGGGGGAAAGAACACCGGGGAGCTGTTTTTT.

Ten or more counts support this clonotype. The chain has TRBV9 and TRBJ2-5, with 8 bases lining up with TRBD2. This CDR3 region has 15 residues. Germline V gene sequence: CDR1 SGDLS, CDR2 YYNGEE. V shed 3 bases, J shed 4 bases, and the junction held 8 bases outside the gene matches. The CDR3 sequence is CASSAPGAGGETQYF. CDR3 DNA sequence: TGTGCCAGCAGCGCCCCCGGGGCGGGAGGAGAGACCCAGTACTTC. Supplemented by reference TRBV9 and TRBJ2-5, the full variable domain reads DSGVTQTPKHLITATGQRVTLRCSPRSGDLSVYWYQQSLDQGLQFLIQYYNGEERAKGNILERFSAQQFPDLHSELNLSSLELGDSALYFCASSAPGAGGETQYFGPGTRLLVL.

This clonotype was counted ten times or more. V gene TRBV29-1 combines with J gene TRBJ2-1, with 9 bases that match TRBD1. V lost 2 bases, J lost 4 bases, and 3 bases stayed unmatched. The CDR3 extends over 14 amino acids. Germline CDR1 SQVTM, CDR2 ANQGSEA. The CDR3 DNA sequence: TGCAGCGTTGAAAGGGACAGGGCTTACAATGAGCAGTTCTTC. This translates into CSVERDRAYNEQFF.

This clonotype was seen a few times. The CDR3: CASSQQGYGGQPQHF. CDR3 sequence (DNA): TGTGCCAGCAGCCAACAGGGTTACGGGGGTCAGCCCCAGCATTTT. The rearrangement uses TRBV6-5 and TRBJ1-5, with a possible D match to TRBD1 (6 bases). The CDR3 runs to 15 residues. Germline CDR1 is MNHEY and CDR2 is SVGAGI. V lost 6 bases, J lost 6 bases, and 18 bases lay in between.

This clonotype was seen a few times. The chain is built from TRBV4-2 and TRBJ2-3; perhaps TRBD2 as D (6 bases). Trimming shortened V by 4 bases and J by 4 bases, and 12 bases separated the two germline ends. Germline V lookup: CDR1 LGHNA, CDR2 YNFKEQ. CDR3 length: 14 residues. The DNA for the CDR3 is TGTGCCAGCAGCCGAGCGACTAGTTCAGATACGCAGTATTTT. It codes for CASSRATSSDTQYF.

This clonotype was picked up many times. The chain employs TRBV7-8 and TRBJ2-7; 7 nucleotides agree with TRBD1. CDR1 and CDR2 from the germline V gene are SGHVS and FQNEAQ. With 2 bases clipped from V and 3 bases from J, the junction kept 4 bases outside the gene matches. The CDR3 length is 14 residues. CDR3 loop: CASSLRGHGYEQYF. The CDR3 coding sequence is TGTGCCAGCAGCTTAAGGGGGCACGGCTACGAGCAGTACTTC.

The V and J genes are TRBV12-3 or TRBV12-4 and TRBJ2-5; tentative D call: TRBD2 (5 bases). This CDR3 comprises 14 residues. The V and J ends lost 1 base and 0 bases respectively, with 6 bases between them. In nucleotides, the CDR3 is TGTGCCAGCAGTTTAGGGGAGCACCAAGAGACCCAGTACTTC. Translating gives CASSLGEHQETQYF.